The clone carrying this T cell receptor (beta chain) was seen only once. The target antigen is unknown. V was pared by 6 bases and J by 2 bases, with 2 bases of the junction left unmatched. Germline lookup yields CDR1 MNHEY and CDR2 SVGAGI. This CDR3 spans 14 amino acids. The entry originates in a study of shared clonotypes between healthy human individuals. Study-wide results and limits: Clonotype sharing among donors was thought likely to change with sequencing depth. A handful of donors showed sharing of approximately 4.7% of naive CD4 clonotypes.

The study ran the assay at deep level. The method was immunoSEQ multiplex PCR; TCRdb's version includes in-frame clones alone and lacks a portion of them. The repertoire consists of approximately 2,300,000 clones, with 85% to 95% occurring once and the leading ten covering approximately 0.4%. J is TRBJ1-2 and V is TRBV6-5, with 11 nucleotides matching TRBD1. Source material: naive CD4+ T cells from PBMCs. Subset: CD45RA+ positively selected. This receptor was taken from a man aged 18-30 years in good health. Some clones in this sample may be carry-over from other donors' samples. CDR3 DNA: TGTGCCAGCAGAGGACAGGGGGCCAACTATGGCTACACCTTC. It is translated as CASRGQGANYGYTF.